This T cell receptor beta chain was documented in a study of blood T cell repertoires in COVID-19. About the study: T cells, B-cell-depleted T cells, or PBMCs provided the cDNA or gDNA that served as material.

Trimming stripped 2 bases from V and 4 bases from J, with 6 bases between. CDR1 is SGHDT, CDR2 YYEEEE, per germline. The CDR3 covers 12 residues. Repertoires were generated with immunoSEQ multiplex PCR, while TCRdb's copy carries only in-frame clones and drops some. The repertoire has approximately 150,000 clones, over 85% of them found once; the top ten carry roughly 2%. The chain links TRBV5-6 to TRBJ1-1, with D perhaps TRBD1 (5 bases). The specimen sequenced was peripheral blood. This TCR derives from a woman aged 60-75 years with COVID-19, enrolled during active disease. Here the CDR3 reads CASSFGGTEAFF. The CDR3 DNA reads TGTGCCAGCAGCTTCGGGGGCACTGAAGCTTTCTTT.